This T cell receptor (beta chain) was identified in a study of blood T cell repertoires in COVID-19. Across the study: Researchers got acute and convalescent COVID-19 samples from the United States, Italy and Spain. Sources were T cells, B-cell-depleted T cells, or PBMCs; the material itself was cDNA or gDNA.

V was pared by 5 bases and J by 2 bases, with 11 bases of the junction left unmatched. Germline lookup yields CDR1 MDHEN and CDR2 SYDVKM. The CDR3 length is 16 residues. Under the authors' procedure: Reference gene primers were amplified, and this amplification served to estimate nucleated cell counts. Clones were read by immunoSEQ multiplex PCR, and TCRdb kept only the in-frame ones, dropping some. The DNA was the basis for D and trimming; V, J and clone size are from that table. The profile shows some 96,000 clones, about 86% of them singletons. Sequenced material: peripheral blood. The clonotype comes from a man at least 80 years old with acute or convalescent COVID-19. The chain carries TRBV28 and TRBJ2-5; 7 bases are shared with TRBD2. The CDR3 region has the DNA TGTGCCAGCAGTCCAGCGGGTTGGGAGGGACAAGAGACCCAGTACTTC. Translating gives CASSPAGWEGQETQYF.